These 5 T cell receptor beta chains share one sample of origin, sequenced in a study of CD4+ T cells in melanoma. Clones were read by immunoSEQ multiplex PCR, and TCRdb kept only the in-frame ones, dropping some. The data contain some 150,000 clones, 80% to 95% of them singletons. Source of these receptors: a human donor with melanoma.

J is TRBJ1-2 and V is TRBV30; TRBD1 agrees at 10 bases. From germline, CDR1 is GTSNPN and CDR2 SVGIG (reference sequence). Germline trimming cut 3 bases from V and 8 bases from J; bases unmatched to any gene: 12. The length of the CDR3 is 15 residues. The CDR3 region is CAWSGPGTGATGYTF. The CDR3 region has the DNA TGTGCCTGGAGCGGTCCCGGGACAGGGGCGACGGGCTACACCTTC.

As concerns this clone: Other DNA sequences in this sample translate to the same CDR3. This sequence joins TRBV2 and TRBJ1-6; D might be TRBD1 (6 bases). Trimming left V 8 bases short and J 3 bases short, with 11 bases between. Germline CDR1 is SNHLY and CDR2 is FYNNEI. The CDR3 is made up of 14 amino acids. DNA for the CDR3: TGTGCCAGCGGGGCGGACAGCTATAATTCACCCCTCCACTTT. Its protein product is CASGADSYNSPLHF.

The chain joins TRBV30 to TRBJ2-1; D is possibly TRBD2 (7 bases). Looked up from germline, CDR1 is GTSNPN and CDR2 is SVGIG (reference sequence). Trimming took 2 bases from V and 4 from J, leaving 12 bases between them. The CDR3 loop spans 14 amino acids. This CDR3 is CAWSRGGSYNEQFF. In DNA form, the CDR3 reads TGTGCCTGGAGTAGGGGGGGCTCTTACAATGAGCAGTTCTTC.

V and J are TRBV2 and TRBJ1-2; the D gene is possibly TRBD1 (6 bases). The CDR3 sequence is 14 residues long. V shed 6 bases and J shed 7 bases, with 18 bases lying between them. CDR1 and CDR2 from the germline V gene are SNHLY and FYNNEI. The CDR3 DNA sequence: TGTGCCAGCAGCTGGTCGGGGGGCGTACTTGGCTACACCTTC. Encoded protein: CASSWSGGVLGYTF.

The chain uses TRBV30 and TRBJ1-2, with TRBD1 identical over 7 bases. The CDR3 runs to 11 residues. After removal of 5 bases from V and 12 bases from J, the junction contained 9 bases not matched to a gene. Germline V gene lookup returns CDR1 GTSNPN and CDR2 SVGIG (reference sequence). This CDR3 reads CAWGQVIRHTF. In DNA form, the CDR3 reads TGTGCCTGGGGACAGGTAATTCGGCACACCTTC.